This T cell receptor beta chain originates from a study of T cells in Graves' hyperthyroidism and ophthalmopathy. This clonotype was detected many times. The antigen remains unidentified. The CDR3 regions of TCR beta were amplified from RNA transcripts. The TCR CDR3 was amplified in a first-round RT-PCR using the HTBI primer set. TCRdb passed the multiplex PCR reads through MiXCR, listing each CDR3 protein once. The table shows 500,000 to 600,000 distinct CDR3 sequences, with approximately 44% occurring only once. Whole-study findings and limits: The authors' 13 V-J model separated ophthalmopathy from stable hyperthyroidism.

V was pared by 5 bases and J by 5 bases, with 15 bases between. This CDR3 has 14 residues. Per the germline V gene, CDR1 is LGHNA and CDR2 is YSLEER. Graves' hyperthyroidism is called stable when ophthalmopathy does not progress within 18 months. It was uncontrolled infection, other autoimmune disease, pregnancy or lactation that excluded patients. This sequence was found in a young woman with Graves' hyperthyroidism. The V and J genes are TRBV4-3 and TRBJ1-1, with D tentatively TRBD1 (5 bases). Source material: peripheral blood or thyroid tissue (not recorded which). The CDR3 protein is CASSERGDGTEAFF. The CDR3 DNA sequence: TGCGCCAGCAGCGAGCGGGGGGATGGGACTGAAGCTTTCTTT.